This T cell receptor (beta chain) was captured in a study of blood T cell repertoires in COVID-19. CDR1 and CDR2 from the germline V gene are SGHAT and FQNNGV. This CDR3 comprises 17 residues. Deletions cut 0 bases from V and 3 bases from J, with 17 bases between. In the original workflow: Nucleated cell counts were estimated from reference gene primer amplification. This table comes from immunoSEQ multiplex PCR, and its TCRdb copy is limited to in-frame clones, with some not included. V and J calls and clone size are as listed in that table; D and trimming were resolved from the DNA. The data show 60,000 to 75,000 clones, roughly 90% seen once.

The sequencing input was peripheral blood. V is TRBV11-2 and J is TRBJ1-1; a possible D gene is TRBD1 (5 bases). The clonotype was recovered from a human donor in a cohort sampled during active COVID-19. The DNA of the CDR3 is TGTGCCAGCAGCTTAGAGGGGCGTCTGGGTGAGGACACTGAAGCTTTCTTT. Amino acid sequence: CASSLEGRLGEDTEAFF. The full variable domain, completed using reference TRBV11-2 and TRBJ1-1, is EAGVAQSPRYKIIEKRQSVAFWCNPISGHATLYWYQQILGQGPKLLIQFQNNGVVDDSQLPKDRFSAERLKGVDSTLKIQPAKLEDSAVYLCASSLEGRLGEDTEAFFGQGTRLTVV.